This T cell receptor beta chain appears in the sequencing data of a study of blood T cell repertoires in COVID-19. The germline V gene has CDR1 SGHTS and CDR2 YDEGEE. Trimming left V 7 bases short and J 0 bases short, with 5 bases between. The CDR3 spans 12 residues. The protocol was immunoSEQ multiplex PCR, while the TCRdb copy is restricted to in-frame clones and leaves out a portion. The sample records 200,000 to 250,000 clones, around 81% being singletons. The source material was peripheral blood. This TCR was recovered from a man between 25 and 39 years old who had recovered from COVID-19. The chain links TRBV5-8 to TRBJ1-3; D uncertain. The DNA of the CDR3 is TGTGCCAGCGAGAGCTCTGGAAACACCATATATTTT. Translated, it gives CASESSGNTIYF.